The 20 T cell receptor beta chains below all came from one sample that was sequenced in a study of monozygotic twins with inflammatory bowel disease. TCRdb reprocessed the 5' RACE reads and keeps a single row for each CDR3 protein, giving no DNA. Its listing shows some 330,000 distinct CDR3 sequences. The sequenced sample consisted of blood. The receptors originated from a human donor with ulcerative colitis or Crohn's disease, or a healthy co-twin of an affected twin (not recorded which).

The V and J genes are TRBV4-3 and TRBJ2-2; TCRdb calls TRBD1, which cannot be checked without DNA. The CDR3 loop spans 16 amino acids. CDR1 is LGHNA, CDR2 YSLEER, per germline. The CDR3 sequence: CASSQEGAAGAGELFF.

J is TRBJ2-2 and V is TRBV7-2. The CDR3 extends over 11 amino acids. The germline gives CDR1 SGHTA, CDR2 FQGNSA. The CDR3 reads CASSPIGELFF. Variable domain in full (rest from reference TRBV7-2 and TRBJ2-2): GAGVSQSPSNKVTEKGKDVELRCDPISGHTALYWYRQSLGQGLEFLIYFQGNSAPDKSGLPSDRFSAERTGGSVSTLTIQRTQQEDSAVYLCASSPIGELFFGEGSRLTVL.

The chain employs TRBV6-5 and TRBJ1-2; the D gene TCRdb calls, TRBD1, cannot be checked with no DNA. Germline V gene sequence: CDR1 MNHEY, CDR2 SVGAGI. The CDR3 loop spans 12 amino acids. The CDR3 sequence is CASSPGSTGYTF.

The CDR3 reads CASSEIAVMNTEAFF. The V gene is TRBV6-1, the J gene TRBJ1-1. This CDR3 has 15 residues. Germline CDR1 reads MNHNS; CDR2 reads SASEGT.

CDR3 protein: CASSRIPGLAGRHKETQYF. V gene TRBV12-3 or TRBV12-4 combines with J gene TRBJ2-5; as DNA is missing, the TRBD2 call by TCRdb cannot be tested. This CDR3 is 19 amino acids long.

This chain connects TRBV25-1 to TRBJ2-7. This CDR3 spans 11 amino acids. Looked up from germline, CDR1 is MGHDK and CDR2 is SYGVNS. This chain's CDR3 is CASSDFNEQYF.

CDR3 in amino acids: CASSLVIRPQLAGVSYNEQFF. The chain recombines TRBV5-4 with TRBJ2-1; no DNA is available, so the TRBD2 call from TCRdb remains unchecked. The CDR3 consists of 21 residues. CDR1 and CDR2 (germline): SGHNT, YYREEE (reference sequence).

The CDR3 region is CASSLLLNLNTEAFF. V usage is TRBV28 and J usage is TRBJ1-1. The CDR3 is 15 residues long. CDR1 and CDR2 (germline): MDHEN, SYDVKM.

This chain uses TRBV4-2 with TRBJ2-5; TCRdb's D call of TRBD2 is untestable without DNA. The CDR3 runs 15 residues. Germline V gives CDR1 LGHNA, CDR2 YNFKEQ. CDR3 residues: CASSQAPGTQETQYF.

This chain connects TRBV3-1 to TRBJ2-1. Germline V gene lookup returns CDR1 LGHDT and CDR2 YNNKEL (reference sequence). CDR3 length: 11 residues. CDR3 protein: CASSQAVEQFF.

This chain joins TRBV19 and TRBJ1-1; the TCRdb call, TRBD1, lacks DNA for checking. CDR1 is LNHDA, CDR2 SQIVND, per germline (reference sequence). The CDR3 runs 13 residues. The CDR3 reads CASSRPGQSEAFF.

The CDR3 is CASKRQGVYEQYF. V gene TRBV12-3 or TRBV12-4 combines with J gene TRBJ2-7; TCRdb's D call, TRBD1, is unchecked because there is no DNA. The CDR3 spans 13 residues.

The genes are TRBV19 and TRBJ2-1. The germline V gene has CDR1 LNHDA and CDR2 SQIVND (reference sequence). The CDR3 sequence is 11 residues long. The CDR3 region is CASSLSVFWFF.

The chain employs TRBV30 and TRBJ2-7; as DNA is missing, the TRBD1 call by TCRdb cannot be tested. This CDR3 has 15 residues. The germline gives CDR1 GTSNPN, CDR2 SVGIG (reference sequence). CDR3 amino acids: CAWRPPDRGLGEQYF.

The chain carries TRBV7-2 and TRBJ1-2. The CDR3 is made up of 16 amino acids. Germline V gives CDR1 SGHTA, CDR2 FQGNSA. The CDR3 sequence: CASSLETTRRSYGYTF. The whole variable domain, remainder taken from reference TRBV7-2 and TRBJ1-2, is GAGVSQSPSNKVTEKGKDVELRCDPISGHTALYWYRQSLGQGLEFLIYFQGNSAPDKSGLPSDRFSAERTGGSVSTLTIQRTQQEDSAVYLCASSLETTRRSYGYTFGSGTRLTVV.

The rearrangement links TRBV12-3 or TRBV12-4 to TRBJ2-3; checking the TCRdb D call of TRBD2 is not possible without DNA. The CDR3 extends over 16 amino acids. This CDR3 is CASSALGAGGSDTQYF.

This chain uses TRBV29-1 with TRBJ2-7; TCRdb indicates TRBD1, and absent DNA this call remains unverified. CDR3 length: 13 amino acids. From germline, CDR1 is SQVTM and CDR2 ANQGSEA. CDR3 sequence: CSVEFRGGYEQYF.

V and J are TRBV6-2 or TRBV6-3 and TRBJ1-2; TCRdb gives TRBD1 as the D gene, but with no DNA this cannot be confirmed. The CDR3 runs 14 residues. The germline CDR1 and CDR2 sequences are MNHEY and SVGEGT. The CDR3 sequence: CASSDPQGREGYTF.

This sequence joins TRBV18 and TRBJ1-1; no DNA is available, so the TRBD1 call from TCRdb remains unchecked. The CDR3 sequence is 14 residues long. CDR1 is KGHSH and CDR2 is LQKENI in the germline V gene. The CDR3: CASSPRQGETEAFF.

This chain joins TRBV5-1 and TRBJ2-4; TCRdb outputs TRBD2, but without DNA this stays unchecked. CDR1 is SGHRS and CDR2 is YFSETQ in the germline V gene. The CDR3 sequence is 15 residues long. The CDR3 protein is CASSSLEGAKNIQYF.